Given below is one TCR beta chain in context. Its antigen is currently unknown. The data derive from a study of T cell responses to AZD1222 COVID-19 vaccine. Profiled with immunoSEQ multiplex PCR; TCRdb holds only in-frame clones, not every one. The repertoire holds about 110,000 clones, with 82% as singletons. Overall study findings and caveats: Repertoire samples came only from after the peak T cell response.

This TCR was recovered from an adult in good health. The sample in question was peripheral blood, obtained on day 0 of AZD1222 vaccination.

CDR3 DNA sequence: TGTGCCAGCAGCTTATTCGGGGGGCGAGGCAATCAGCCCCAGCATTTT. Amino acid sequence: CASSLFGGRGNQPQHF. The chain couples TRBV7-9 to TRBJ1-5; TRBD1 might be the D (6 bases). The V end was cut by 2 bases, the J end by 2 bases, with 13 bases between. In germline, CDR1 is SEHNR, CDR2 FQNEAQ (reference sequence). This CDR3 region has 16 residues.